The text below deals with one TCR beta chain. Trimming shortened V by 3 bases and J by 4 bases, and 10 bases separated the two germline ends. The CDR3 sequence is 14 residues long. This entry is derived from a study of CD8 T cells in Susac syndrome. A quantity of about 0.45 to 1 ug RNA underwent reverse transcription using random hexamers. TCRdb redid the calling of the immunoSEQ multiplex PCR reads with MiXCR, one entry per CDR3 protein. The sample includes about 250,000 distinct CDR3 sequences, over 85% seen only once; the top ten take around 0.067%. The sample taken for sequencing was CD4+ T cells from PBMCs. This rearrangement joins TRBV12-3 or TRBV12-4 to TRBJ1-5; no definite D call. This sequence originates from a human donor with multiple sclerosis. CDR3 in DNA: TGTGCCAGCAGTTTTTTGTCAAGTAATCAGCCCCAGCATTTT. It specifies CASSFLSSNQPQHF.